A selection of T cell receptor beta chains follows, all from one sample in a study of blood T cell repertoires in COVID-19. Using immunoSEQ multiplex PCR, the repertoire was profiled, and TCRdb retains in-frame clones only, with some absent. The sample lists 46,000 or so clones; roughly 90% were seen once. The sample consisted of peripheral blood. These receptors all stem from a man between 65 and 85 years old with active COVID-19. Each CDR3 is given with its conserved first and last residue. Fields, in order: CDR3 length, D gene, V gene, J gene, clone size, CDR3 DNA, CDR3 protein. A D gene is named only where the DNA matches it firmly. Some rows mark clone size as missing; the rest say once, few, many or name a class of expanded clone.

length: 16; D: NA; V: TRBV29-1; J: TRBJ2-2; size: once; DNA: TGCAGCGTTGAAGATCGCCGGACTCATTTCACCGGGGAGCTGTTTTTT; CDR3: CSVEDRRTHFTGELFF
length: 14; D: TRBD2; V: TRBV29-1; J: TRBJ2-2; size: NA; DNA: TGCAGCGTTCCGGGACTAGCGGACACCGGGGAGCTGTTTTTT; CDR3: CSVPGLADTGELFF
length: 15; D: NA; V: TRBV2; J: TRBJ1-2; size: NA; DNA: TGTGCCAGCAGTGAAAGCAGGGTTGATAACTATGGCTACACCTTC; CDR3: CASSESRVDNYGYTF
length: 13; D: NA; V: TRBV30; J: TRBJ1-2; size: once; DNA: TGTGCCTGGAGTGTACGGGATCCCTATGGCTACACCTTC; CDR3: CAWSVRDPYGYTF
length: 13; D: NA; V: TRBV11-2; J: TRBJ1-2; size: NA; DNA: TGTGCCAGCAGCTTGTCGGGGGTAGGGGGCTACACCTTC; CDR3: CASSLSGVGGYTF
length: 14; D: NA; V: TRBV5-5; J: TRBJ2-3; size: NA; DNA: TGTGCCAGCAGCTTGGTTACAGGCACAGATACGCAGTATTTT; CDR3: CASSLVTGTDTQYF
length: 11; D: NA; V: TRBV5-1; J: TRBJ1-2; size: few; DNA: TGCGCCAGCACCGGGGGCTATGGCTACACCTTC; CDR3: CASTGGYGYTF
length: 16; D: NA; V: TRBV7-2; J: TRBJ2-3; size: NA; DNA: TGTGCCAGCAGCTTACACCAGGGGCCCCCGCGGGATACGCAGTATTTT; CDR3: CASSLHQGPPRDTQYF
length: 19; D: TRBD2; V: TRBV5-1; J: TRBJ2-2; size: NA; DNA: TGCGCCAGCAGACCTGGGACTAGCGGGAGGGCCTTTCTGTCCGGGGAGCTGTTTTTT; CDR3: CASRPGTSGRAFLSGELFF
length: 15; D: NA; V: TRBV11-2; J: TRBJ2-1; size: NA; DNA: TGTGCCAGCAGCTTTCGCGGGGACCAGAACAATGAGCAGTTCTTC; CDR3: CASSFRGDQNNEQFF
length: 12; D: TRBD1; V: TRBV2; J: TRBJ1-2; size: once; DNA: TGTGCCAGCAGTAACAGGGGGCTGGGCTACACCTTC; CDR3: CASSNRGLGYTF
length: 16; D: NA; V: TRBV7-2; J: TRBJ1-1; size: NA; DNA: TGTGCCAGCAGCTTAGTTCGGTTGGGCAGCTACACTGAAGCTTTCTTT; CDR3: CASSLVRLGSYTEAFF
length: 15; D: TRBD2; V: TRBV7-2; J: TRBJ2-1; size: NA; DNA: TGTGCCAGCAGCGTTGGACTAGCGGGAGTTCTTGAGCAGTTCTTC; CDR3: CASSVGLAGVLEQFF
length: 15; D: NA; V: TRBV2; J: TRBJ1-1; size: once; DNA: TGTGCCAGCAGCTCTCGGGGGGCAGCGAACACTGAAGCTTTCTTT; CDR3: CASSSRGAANTEAFF
length: 15; D: TRBD1; V: TRBV18; J: TRBJ2-7; size: NA; DNA: TGTGCCAGCTCACCGAGACAGGGGAATAACTACGAGCAGTACTTC; CDR3: CASSPRQGNNYEQYF
length: 13; D: NA; V: TRBV5-6; J: TRBJ2-7; size: NA; DNA: TGTGCCAGCAGCTTGGCCCAGGGTAGGCAGCAGTACTTC; CDR3: CASSLAQGRQQYF
length: 16; D: NA; V: TRBV7-2; J: TRBJ2-7; size: NA; DNA: TGTGCCAGCAGCTTAAGAGGTGGAGGGGCGGCCTACGAGCAGTACTTC; CDR3: CASSLRGGGAAYEQYF
length: 16; D: TRBD2; V: TRBV7-9; J: TRBJ2-1; size: NA; DNA: TGTGCCAGCAGCTTACTAGCGGGAGATGGGGACAATGAGCAGTTCTTC; CDR3: CASSLLAGDGDNEQFF
length: 14; D: NA; V: TRBV25-1; J: TRBJ1-1; size: few; DNA: TGTGCCAGCACATCGTCGGGAGGCCCCACTGAAGCTTTCTTT; CDR3: CASTSSGGPTEAFF
length: 15; D: NA; V: TRBV5-4; J: TRBJ1-2; size: NA; DNA: TGTGCCAGCAGCTTGGATACAGGCGGATTAGGTGGCTACACCTTC; CDR3: CASSLDTGGLGGYTF
length: 19; D: NA; V: TRBV15; J: TRBJ2-6; size: NA; DNA: TGTGCCACCAGCGCCCCTGGAGAAAACCCTGGTTCTGGGGCCAACGTCCTGACTTTC; CDR3: CATSAPGENPGSGANVLTF
length: 13; D: NA; V: TRBV5-8; J: TRBJ1-2; size: NA; DNA: TGTGCCAGCAGCTTGGCGGTCGGTCTTAAGAGCACCTTC; CDR3: CASSLAVGLKSTF
length: 15; D: NA; V: TRBV11-2; J: TRBJ1-2; size: few; DNA: TGTGCCAGCAGCCCGGTAGGGGCTACTGGGTATGGCTACACCTTC; CDR3: CASSPVGATGYGYTF
length: 15; D: TRBD1; V: TRBV28; J: TRBJ1-5; size: NA; DNA: TGTGCCAGCAGTTTCGGCACAGGGGGCTGGCAGCCCCAGCATTTT; CDR3: CASSFGTGGWQPQHF
length: 16; D: NA; V: TRBV4-1; J: TRBJ2-7; size: NA; DNA: TGCGCCAGCAGCGAAAGTTTTAACCAACCCTACTACGAGCAGTACTTC; CDR3: CASSESFNQPYYEQYF
length: 12; D: NA; V: TRBV7-3; J: TRBJ2-2; size: NA; DNA: TGTGCCAGCAGCCCCAGGTCCGGGGAGCTGTTTTTT; CDR3: CASSPRSGELFF
length: 16; D: TRBD1; V: TRBV4-3; J: TRBJ1-2; size: NA; DNA: TGCGCCAGCAGCCAAGATCAACAGGGGGGTTGGTATGGCTACACCTTC; CDR3: CASSQDQQGGWYGYTF
length: 16; D: NA; V: TRBV30; J: TRBJ1-5; size: few; DNA: TGTGCCTGGAGTGCCCCCCGATGGGGGGGCAATCAGCCCCAGCATTTT; CDR3: CAWSAPRWGGNQPQHF
length: 18; D: NA; V: TRBV5-6; J: TRBJ2-6; size: NA; DNA: TGTGCCAGCAGCTTGGCCTTGCAGGGGAGTGGCTGGGCCAACGTCCTGACTTTC; CDR3: CASSLALQGSGWANVLTF
length: 16; D: TRBD2; V: TRBV19; J: TRBJ2-1; size: NA; DNA: TGTGCCAGTAGTATAGGTGCGGGAGGGCCCAACAATGAGCAGTTCTTC; CDR3: CASSIGAGGPNNEQFF
length: 13; D: NA; V: TRBV5-1; J: TRBJ1-6; size: NA; DNA: TGCGCCAGCAGCTTGGCCTTATATTCACCCCTCCACTTT; CDR3: CASSLALYSPLHF
length: 14; D: NA; V: TRBV3-1/TRBV3-2; J: TRBJ2-5; size: NA; DNA: TGTGCCAGCAGCCAAGTAGTGAACCAAGAGACCCAGTACTTC; CDR3: CASSQVVNQETQYF
length: 16; D: TRBD1; V: TRBV7-3; J: TRBJ2-2; size: NA; DNA: TGTGCCAGCAGCTTAATGGGGACAGGGACTAACGGGGAGCTGTTTTTT; CDR3: CASSLMGTGTNGELFF
length: 15; D: NA; V: TRBV7-3; J: TRBJ1-1; size: NA; DNA: TGTGCCAGCAGTTTTTCTGGGGGCTCTGGAACTGAAGCTTTCTTT; CDR3: CASSFSGGSGTEAFF
length: 15; D: NA; V: TRBV18; J: TRBJ2-5; size: NA; DNA: TGTGCCAGCTCACCCCTTGACGGGGGAAAGGAGACCCAGTACTTC; CDR3: CASSPLDGGKETQYF
length: 14; D: NA; V: TRBV7-2; J: TRBJ1-3; size: once; DNA: TGTGCCAGCAGCCCTAACAGCTCTGGAAACACCATATATTTT; CDR3: CASSPNSSGNTIYF
length: 14; D: TRBD1; V: TRBV2; J: TRBJ1-1; size: NA; DNA: TGTGCCAGCAGTGCCCGACAGGGGGAGGCTGAAGCTTTCTTT; CDR3: CASSARQGEAEAFF
length: 15; D: NA; V: TRBV18; J: TRBJ2-5; size: NA; DNA: TGTGCCAGCTCACCACCCTCCGCGTACCAAGAGACCCAGTACTTC; CDR3: CASSPPSAYQETQYF
length: 16; D: TRBD1; V: TRBV7-8; J: TRBJ2-1; size: NA; DNA: TGTGCCAGCAGCTTATTTCTTGGGGACAGCAACAATGAGCAGTTCTTC; CDR3: CASSLFLGDSNNEQFF
length: 15; D: TRBD1; V: TRBV30; J: TRBJ1-2; size: few; DNA: TGTGCCTGGAGCGTCGGGACAGGGGGTGCTAATGGCTACACCTTC; CDR3: CAWSVGTGGANGYTF
length: 15; D: NA; V: TRBV9; J: TRBJ1-2; size: NA; DNA: TGTGCCAGCAGCGTAGGGTCCGGGAGAGACTATGGCTACACCTTC; CDR3: CASSVGSGRDYGYTF
length: 14; D: NA; V: TRBV28; J: TRBJ2-5; size: NA; DNA: TGTGCCAGCAGTAAGGCGGGATTTCGGGAGACCCAGTACTTC; CDR3: CASSKAGFRETQYF
length: 16; D: TRBD2; V: TRBV27; J: TRBJ2-7; size: NA; DNA: TGTGCCAGCAGTTTATCGCGGGGGGCTAGCTCCTACGAGCAGTACTTC; CDR3: CASSLSRGASSYEQYF
length: 16; D: TRBD1; V: TRBV5-1; J: TRBJ1-5; size: NA; DNA: TGCGCCAGCAGCTTGGCCGGAATGACAGGGGATCAGCCCCAGCATTTT; CDR3: CASSLAGMTGDQPQHF
length: 16; D: TRBD1; V: TRBV5-1; J: TRBJ1-1; size: once; DNA: TGCGCCAGCAGACAACAGGGGGCGCCGGTAGACACTGAAGCTTTCTTT; CDR3: CASRQQGAPVDTEAFF
length: 15; D: TRBD2; V: TRBV6-5; J: TRBJ2-1; size: once; DNA: TGTGCCAGCAGTTACTCCCGGACTAGCGTCAATGAGCAGTTCTTC; CDR3: CASSYSRTSVNEQFF
length: 15; D: TRBD2; V: TRBV15; J: TRBJ2-7; size: NA; DNA: TGTGCCACCAGCAGAGATTTAGCGGGGGCGGGGGAGCAGTACTTC; CDR3: CATSRDLAGAGEQYF
length: 16; D: TRBD2; V: TRBV7-2; J: TRBJ2-1; size: NA; DNA: TGTGCCAGCAGCTTATCCGGGACTAGCGGTTACAATGAGCAGTTCTTC; CDR3: CASSLSGTSGYNEQFF
length: 14; D: NA; V: TRBV19; J: TRBJ1-4; size: NA; DNA: TGTGCCAGTAGGACCGAGGGAACTAATGAAAAACTGTTTTTT; CDR3: CASRTEGTNEKLFF
length: 14; D: NA; V: TRBV28; J: TRBJ2-5; size: NA; DNA: TGTGCCAGCAGTTTCCCCGGAGAACAAGAGACCCAGTACTTC; CDR3: CASSFPGEQETQYF
length: 11; D: NA; V: TRBV30; J: TRBJ1-6; size: NA; DNA: TGTGCCTGGAGTGAGGGGCTACCCCTCCACTTT; CDR3: CAWSEGLPLHF
length: 19; D: TRBD2; V: TRBV7-9; J: TRBJ2-6; size: NA; DNA: TGTGCCAGCAGCACCGGACTAGCGGGGGCAAGCTCTGGGGCCAACGTCCTGACTTTC; CDR3: CASSTGLAGASSGANVLTF
length: 14; D: TRBD1; V: TRBV7-9; J: TRBJ2-3; size: NA; DNA: TGTGCCAGCAGCCCCCGACAGGGAAGAGATACGCAGTATTTT; CDR3: CASSPRQGRDTQYF
length: 12; D: NA; V: TRBV29-1; J: TRBJ2-2; size: NA; DNA: TGCAGCGCCCGTAGCGCCGTCGGGGAGCTGTTTTTT; CDR3: CSARSAVGELFF
length: 18; D: TRBD1; V: TRBV18; J: TRBJ1-3; size: NA; DNA: TGTGCCAGCTCACCAGTCGGGACAGGGGGACACTCTGGAAACACCATATATTTT; CDR3: CASSPVGTGGHSGNTIYF
length: 14; D: NA; V: TRBV6-5; J: TRBJ1-1; size: NA; DNA: TGTGCCAGCAGCCGGGGACAAATGAACACTGAAGCTTTCTTT; CDR3: CASSRGQMNTEAFF
length: 15; D: NA; V: TRBV9; J: TRBJ2-1; size: once; DNA: TGTGCCAGCAGTCTGAGACAGGCACCCTACAATGAGCAGTTCTTC; CDR3: CASSLRQAPYNEQFF
length: 15; D: TRBD2; V: TRBV6-6; J: TRBJ2-5; size: NA; DNA: TGTGCCAGCCGGGGCGGGGCTAGCGGGACTAAGACCCAGTACTTC; CDR3: CASRGGASGTKTQYF
length: 15; D: NA; V: TRBV5-4; J: TRBJ1-6; size: once; DNA: TGTGCCAGCAGCTTAAGACAGAATTCCAATTCACCCCTCCACTTT; CDR3: CASSLRQNSNSPLHF